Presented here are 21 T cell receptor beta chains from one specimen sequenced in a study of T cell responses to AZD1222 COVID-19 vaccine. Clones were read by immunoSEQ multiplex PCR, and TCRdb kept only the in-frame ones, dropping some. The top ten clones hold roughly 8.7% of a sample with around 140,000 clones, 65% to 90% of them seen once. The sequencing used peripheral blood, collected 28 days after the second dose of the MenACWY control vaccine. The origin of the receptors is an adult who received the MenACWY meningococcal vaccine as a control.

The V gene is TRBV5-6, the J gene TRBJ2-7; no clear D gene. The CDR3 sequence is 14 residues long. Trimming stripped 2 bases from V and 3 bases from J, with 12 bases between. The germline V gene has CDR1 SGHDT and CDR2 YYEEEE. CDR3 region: CASSFMGWDYEQYV. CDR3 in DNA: TGTGCCAGCAGCTTCATGGGATGGGACTACGAGCAGTACGTC.

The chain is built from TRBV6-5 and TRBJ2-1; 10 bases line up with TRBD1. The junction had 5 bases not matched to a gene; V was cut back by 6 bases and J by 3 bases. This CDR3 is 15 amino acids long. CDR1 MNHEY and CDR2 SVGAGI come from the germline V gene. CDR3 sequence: CASSSGTGDYNEQFF. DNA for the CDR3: TGTGCCAGCAGCTCCGGGACAGGGGACTACAATGAGCAGTTCTTC.

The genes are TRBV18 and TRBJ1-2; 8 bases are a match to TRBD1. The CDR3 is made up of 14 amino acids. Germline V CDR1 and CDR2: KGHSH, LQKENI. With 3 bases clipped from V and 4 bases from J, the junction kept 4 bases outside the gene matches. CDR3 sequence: CASSPDRDLYGYTF. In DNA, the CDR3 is TGTGCCAGCTCACCGGACAGGGACCTCTATGGCTACACCTTC.

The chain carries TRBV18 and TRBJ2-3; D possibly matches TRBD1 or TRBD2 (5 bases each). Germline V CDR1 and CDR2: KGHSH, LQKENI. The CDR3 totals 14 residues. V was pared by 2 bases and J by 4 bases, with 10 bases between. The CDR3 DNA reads TGTGCCAGCTCACCAGTGGGGGAGTCAGATACGCAGTATTTT. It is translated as CASSPVGESDTQYF.

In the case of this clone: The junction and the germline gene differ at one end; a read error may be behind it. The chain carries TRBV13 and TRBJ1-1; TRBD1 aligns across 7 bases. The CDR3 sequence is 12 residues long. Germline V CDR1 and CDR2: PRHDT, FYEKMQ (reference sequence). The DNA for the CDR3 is TGTGCCAGCAGCGTAGGGACAGCGAAAGCTTTCTTT. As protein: CASSVGTAKAFF.

The DNA of the CDR3 is TGTGCCAGCAGTGAATTTTGGGGACAGGGGGATCAGCCCCAGCATTTT. Protein: CASSEFWGQGDQPQHF. The J gene is TRBJ1-5, the V gene TRBV6-1; 11 bases are a match to TRBD1. The germline V gene encodes CDR1 MNHNS and CDR2 SASEGT. The length of the CDR3 is 16 residues. With 2 bases clipped from V and 5 bases from J, the junction kept 5 bases outside the gene matches.

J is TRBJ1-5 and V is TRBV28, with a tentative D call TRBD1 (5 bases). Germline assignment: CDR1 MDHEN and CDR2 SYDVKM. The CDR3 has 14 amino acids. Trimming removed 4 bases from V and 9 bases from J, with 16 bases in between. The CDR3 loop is CASSSPGRGWPQHF. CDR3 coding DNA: TGTGCCAGCAGTTCGCCGGGACGGGGGTGGCCCCAGCATTTT.

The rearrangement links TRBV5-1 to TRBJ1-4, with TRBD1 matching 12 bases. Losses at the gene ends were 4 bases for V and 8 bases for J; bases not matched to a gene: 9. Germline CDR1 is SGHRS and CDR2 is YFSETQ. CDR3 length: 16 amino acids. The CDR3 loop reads CASSRDRGRGEEKLFF. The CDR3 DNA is TGCGCCAGCAGCCGGGACAGGGGGCGAGGAGAGGAAAAACTGTTTTTT.

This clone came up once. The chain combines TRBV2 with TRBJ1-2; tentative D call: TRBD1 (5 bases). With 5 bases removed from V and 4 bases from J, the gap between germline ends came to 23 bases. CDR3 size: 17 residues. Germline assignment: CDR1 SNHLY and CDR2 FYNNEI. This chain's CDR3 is CASSLVGVGGAGYGYTF. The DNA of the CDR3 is TGTGCCAGCAGTCTTGTGGGGGTCGGAGGGGCAGGCTATGGCTACACCTTC.

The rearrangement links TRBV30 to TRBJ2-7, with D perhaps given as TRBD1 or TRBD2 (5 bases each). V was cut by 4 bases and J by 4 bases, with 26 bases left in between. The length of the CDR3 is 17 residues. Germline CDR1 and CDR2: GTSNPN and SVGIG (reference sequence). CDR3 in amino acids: CAWTRRVGVLGRYEQYF. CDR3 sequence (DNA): TGTGCCTGGACCAGAAGAGTGGGGGTCCTAGGGCGATACGAGCAGTACTTC.

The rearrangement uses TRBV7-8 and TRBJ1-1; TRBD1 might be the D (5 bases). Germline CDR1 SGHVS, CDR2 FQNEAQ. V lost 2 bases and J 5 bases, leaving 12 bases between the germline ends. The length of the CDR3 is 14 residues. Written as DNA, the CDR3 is TGTGCCAGCAGCTTACGGCGGGGCAGAACTGAAGCTTTCTTT. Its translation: CASSLRRGRTEAFF.

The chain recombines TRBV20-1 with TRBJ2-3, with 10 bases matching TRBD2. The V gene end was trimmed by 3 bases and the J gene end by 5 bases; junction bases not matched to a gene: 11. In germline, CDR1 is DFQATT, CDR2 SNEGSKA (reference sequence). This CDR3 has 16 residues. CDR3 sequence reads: CSASPSGSRGEDTQYF. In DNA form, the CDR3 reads TGCAGTGCTAGTCCTAGCGGGAGCCGTGGGGAAGATACGCAGTATTTT.

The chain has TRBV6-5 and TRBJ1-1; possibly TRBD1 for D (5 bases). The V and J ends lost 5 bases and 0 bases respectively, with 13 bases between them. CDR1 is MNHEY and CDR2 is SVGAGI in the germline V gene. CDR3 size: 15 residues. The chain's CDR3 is CASSPWGRVNTEAFF. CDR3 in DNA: TGTGCCAGCAGTCCGTGGGGCAGGGTGAACACTGAAGCTTTCTTT.

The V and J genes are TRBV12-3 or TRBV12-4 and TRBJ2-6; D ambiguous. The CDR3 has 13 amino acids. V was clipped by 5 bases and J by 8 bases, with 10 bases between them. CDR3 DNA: TGTGCCAGCAGTGATCTGCCTACCAACGTCCTGACTTTC. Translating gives CASSDLPTNVLTF.

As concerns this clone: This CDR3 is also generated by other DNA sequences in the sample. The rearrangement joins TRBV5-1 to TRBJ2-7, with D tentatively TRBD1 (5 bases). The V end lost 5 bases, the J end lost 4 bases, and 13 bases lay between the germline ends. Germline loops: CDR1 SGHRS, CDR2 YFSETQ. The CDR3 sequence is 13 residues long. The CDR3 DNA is TGCGCCAGCAGTTTATCTACAGGTTACGAGCAGTACGTC. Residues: CASSLSTGYEQYV.

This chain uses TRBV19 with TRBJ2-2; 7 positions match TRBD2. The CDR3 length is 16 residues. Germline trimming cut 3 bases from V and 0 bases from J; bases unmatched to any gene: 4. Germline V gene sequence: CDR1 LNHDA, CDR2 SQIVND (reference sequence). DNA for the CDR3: TGTGCCAGTAGTATCCCTAGCGGAACGAACACCGGGGAGCTGTTTTTT. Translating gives CASSIPSGTNTGELFF.

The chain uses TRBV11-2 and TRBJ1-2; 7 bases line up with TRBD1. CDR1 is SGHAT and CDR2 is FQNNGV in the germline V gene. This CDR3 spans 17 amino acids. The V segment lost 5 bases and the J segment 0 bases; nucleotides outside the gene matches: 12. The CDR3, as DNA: TGTGCCAGCAGCCCTAACCTCGGACAGGCCGCTAACTATGGCTACACCTTC. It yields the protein CASSPNLGQAANYGYTF.

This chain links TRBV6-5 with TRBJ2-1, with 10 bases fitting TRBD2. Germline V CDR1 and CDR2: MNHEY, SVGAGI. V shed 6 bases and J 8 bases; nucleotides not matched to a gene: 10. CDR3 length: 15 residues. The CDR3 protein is CASSPLAGGVDEQFF. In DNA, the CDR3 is TGTGCCAGCAGCCCCTTAGCGGGGGGCGTCGATGAGCAGTTCTTC.

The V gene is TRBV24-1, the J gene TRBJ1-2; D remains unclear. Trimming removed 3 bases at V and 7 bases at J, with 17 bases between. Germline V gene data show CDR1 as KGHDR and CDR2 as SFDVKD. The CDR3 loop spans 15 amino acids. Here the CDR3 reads CATSDTRTDLGGYTF. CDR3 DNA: TGTGCCACCAGTGATACAAGGACCGACTTGGGTGGCTACACCTTC.

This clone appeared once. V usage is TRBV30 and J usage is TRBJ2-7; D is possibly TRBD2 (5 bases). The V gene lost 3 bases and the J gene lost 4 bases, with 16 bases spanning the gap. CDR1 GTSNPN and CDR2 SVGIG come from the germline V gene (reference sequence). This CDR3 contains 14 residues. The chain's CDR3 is CAWSSKGASYEQYF. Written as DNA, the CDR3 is TGTGCCTGGAGCTCCAAGGGAGCTTCTTACGAGCAGTACTTC.

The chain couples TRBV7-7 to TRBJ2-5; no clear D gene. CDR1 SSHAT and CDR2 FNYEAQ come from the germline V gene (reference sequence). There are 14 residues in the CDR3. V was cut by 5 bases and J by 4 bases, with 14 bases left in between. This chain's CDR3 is CASSPAMVGETQYF. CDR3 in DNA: TGTGCCAGCAGCCCGGCCATGGTTGGAGAGACCCAGTACTTC.